This T cell receptor (beta chain) was recorded in a study of type 1 regulatory T cells. TCRdb processed the reads anew with MiXCR; each CDR3 protein has one entry. This table holds 60,000 to 70,000 distinct CDR3 sequences, around 49% found once. This clonotype was observed a few times. Antigen unknown. The CDR3 contains 12 residues. The germline V and J ends were trimmed by 6 bases and 14 bases, with 21 bases remaining between them. The germline V gene has CDR1 DFQATT and CDR2 SNEGSKA (reference sequence). Sequencing was carried out using cultured non-Tr1 T cells, either the whole culture or a sorted T cell fraction (not recorded which). The sequence derives from a human donor in good health. The genes are TRBV20-1 and TRBJ2-3; D perhaps matches TRBD1 (6 bases). In nucleotides, the CDR3 is TGCAGTGCCCGCGCCCCCGGGACACGGTCGTATTTT. Protein product: CSARAPGTRSYF.